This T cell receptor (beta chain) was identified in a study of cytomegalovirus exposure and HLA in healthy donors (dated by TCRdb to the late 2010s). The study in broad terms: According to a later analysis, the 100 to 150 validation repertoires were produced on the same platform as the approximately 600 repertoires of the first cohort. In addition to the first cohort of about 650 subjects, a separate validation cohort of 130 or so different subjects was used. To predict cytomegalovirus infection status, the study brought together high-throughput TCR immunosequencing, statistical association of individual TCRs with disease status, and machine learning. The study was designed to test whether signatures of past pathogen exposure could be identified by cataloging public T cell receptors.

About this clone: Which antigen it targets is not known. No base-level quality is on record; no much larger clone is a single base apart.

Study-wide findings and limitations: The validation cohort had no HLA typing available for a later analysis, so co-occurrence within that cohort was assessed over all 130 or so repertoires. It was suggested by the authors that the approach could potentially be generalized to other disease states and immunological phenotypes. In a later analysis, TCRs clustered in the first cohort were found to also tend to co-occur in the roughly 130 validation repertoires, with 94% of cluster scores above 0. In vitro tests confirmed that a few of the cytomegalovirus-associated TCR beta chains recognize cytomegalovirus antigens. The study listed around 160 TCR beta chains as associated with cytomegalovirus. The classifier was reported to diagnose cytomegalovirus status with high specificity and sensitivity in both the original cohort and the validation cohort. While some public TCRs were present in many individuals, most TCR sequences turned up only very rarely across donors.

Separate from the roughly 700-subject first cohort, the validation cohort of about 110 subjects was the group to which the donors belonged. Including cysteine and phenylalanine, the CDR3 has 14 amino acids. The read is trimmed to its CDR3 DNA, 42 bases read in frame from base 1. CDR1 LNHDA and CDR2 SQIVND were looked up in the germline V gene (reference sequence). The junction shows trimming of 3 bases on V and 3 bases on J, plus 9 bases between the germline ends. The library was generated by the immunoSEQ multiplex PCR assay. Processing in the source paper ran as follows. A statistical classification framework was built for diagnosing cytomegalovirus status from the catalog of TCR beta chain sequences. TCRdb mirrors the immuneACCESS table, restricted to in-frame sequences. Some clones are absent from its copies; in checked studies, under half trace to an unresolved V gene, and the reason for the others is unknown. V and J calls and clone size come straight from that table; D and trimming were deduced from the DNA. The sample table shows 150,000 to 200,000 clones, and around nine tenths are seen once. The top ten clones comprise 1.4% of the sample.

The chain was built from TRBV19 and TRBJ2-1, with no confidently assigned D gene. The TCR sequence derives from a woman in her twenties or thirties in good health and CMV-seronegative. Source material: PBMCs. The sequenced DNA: TGTGCCAGTAGTATGCCAGGAAACTACAATGAGCAGTTCTTC. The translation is CASSMPGNYNEQFF.